A selection of T cell receptor beta chains follows, all from one sample in a study of glioma-infiltrating T cells. TCRdb fed the multiplex PCR reads into MiXCR, producing one record per CDR3 protein. The profile shows approximately 120,000 distinct CDR3 sequences, around 25% of them singletons. The sequenced sample consisted of glioma tissue, nonneoplastic brain tissue, or PBMCs (not recorded which). The receptors were gathered from a human donor with low-grade glioma or glioblastoma, undergoing nonglioma brain surgery, or in good health (not recorded which). The CDR3 runs from the conserved cysteine through the conserved F or W. The D gene is left open where the match is weak. The size entry is marked missing in some rows and otherwise reads once, few, many or a size class.

-,many,TRBJ2-7,TRBV7-2,CASSVKSYEQYF,TGTGCCAGCAGCGTCAAGAGCTACGAGCAGTACTTC
-,many,TRBJ1-1,TRBV7-9,CASSHRYTEAFF,TGTGCCAGCAGCCATAGATACACTGAAGCTTTCTTT
-,-,TRBJ2-5,TRBV29-1,CSAAPSQGPGGSQYF,TGCAGCGCTGCGCCATCACAGGGACCCGGGGGGTCCCAGTACTTC
TRBD1,many,TRBJ2-7,TRBV4-3,CASSQVGQGKEQYF,TGCGCCAGCAGCCAAGTCGGACAGGGGAAGGAGCAGTACTTC
-,many,TRBJ2-1,TRBV27,CASSWSGPYNEQFF,TGTGCCAGCAGTTGGTCGGGACCCTACAATGAGCAGTTCTTC
-,many,TRBJ2-3,TRBV6-6,CASSYSAGTTDTQYF,TGTGCCAGCAGTTACTCTGCGGGGACCACAGATACGCAGTATTTT
-,many,TRBJ2-3,TRBV7-2,CASSSRGGRGSTDTQYF,TGTGCCAGCAGCTCCCGAGGGGGTCGCGGGAGCACAGATACGCAGTATTTT
-,few,TRBJ2-3,TRBV28,CASRTGTKKSDTQYF,TGTGCCAGCAGGACCGGGACGAAAAAATCAGATACGCAGTATTTT
-,-,TRBJ1-1,TRBV12-3/TRBV12-4,CASSLVTTVAFF,TGTGCCAGCAGTTTAGTCACGACTGTAGCTTTCTTT
TRBD2,many,TRBJ2-2,TRBV7-8,CASSPSGTNTGELFF,TGTGCCAGCAGTCCTAGCGGGACGAACACCGGGGAGCTGTTTTTT
TRBD2,-,TRBJ2-1,TRBV4-2,CASSIAGGSLNEQFF,TGTGCCAGCAGCATAGCGGGGGGGTCTCTCAATGAGCAGTTCTTC
-,many,TRBJ1-1,TRBV9,CASSEGGITEAFF,TGTGCCAGCAGCGAGGGGGGCATCACTGAAGCTTTCTTT
-,-,TRBJ1-1,TRBV12-5,CASALWGSTEAFF,TGTGCTAGTGCTCTGTGGGGGAGCACTGAAGCTTTCTTT
-,many,TRBJ1-5,TRBV28,CAISRGSFSNQPQHF,TGTGCCATCAGTAGGGGGTCTTTTAGCAATCAGCCCCAGCATTTT
-,many,TRBJ2-7,TRBV7-2,CASSSEGTVYEQYF,TGTGCCAGCAGCTCCGAAGGGACGGTCTACGAGCAGTACTTC